The entry below describes one T cell receptor (beta chain). The germline V gene encodes CDR1 MNHEY and CDR2 SMNVEV (reference sequence). The CDR3 spans 14 residues. The trim removed 5 bases at V and 2 bases at J, leaving 5 bases unmatched. As for time point: baseline, week 1 (first vaccination visit). This sample's treatment: pre-vaccination baseline after standard-of-care therapy. The data stem from a study of a mutant IDH1 vaccine in newly diagnosed glioma. Study overall: Patients had received radiotherapy, temozolomide, or both previously, most receiving both.

Data came from immunoSEQ multiplex PCR; TCRdb stores just in-frame clones and leaves some out. In the table there are around 50,000 clones, 86% of which are singletons. This TCR came from a man aged 35 to 55 with glioma. Sequenced here: PBMCs, sampled from a glioma patient treated with radiotherapy, temozolomide or both. This chain uses TRBV27 with TRBJ2-7, with 8 nucleotides matching TRBD2. The CDR3 DNA is TGTGCCAGCAGTCCTCCGGGACTAGCCTACGAGCAGTACTTC. It translates to CASSPPGLAYEQYF.